This TCR beta chain was obtained from a study of vaccination and CD4 T cells after COVID-19. The overall study: Nasal swab PCR showed SARS-CoV-2 in convalescent patients, under 10 with mild and one with severe disease. Overall study findings and caveats: Vaccine-specific clones in convalescent patients were spike mono-reactive in 304 of 307 cases.

The Oncomine TCR Beta short-read assay generated sequence data from the DNA of cultured CD4+ T cells. MiXCR, applied by TCRdb to the PCR reads, yields one record per CDR3 protein. The table shows roughly 20,000 distinct CDR3 sequences, with roughly 40% occurring only once. V lost 4 bases to trimming and J lost 1 base; unmatched junction nucleotides: 3. CDR3 length: 15 amino acids. Germline V gene sequence: CDR1 SNHLY, CDR2 FYNNEI. As for this clonotype: The antigen is not known.

The treatment denotes: roughly 10-day PBMC culture with coronavirus spike peptide pools or control peptides (ViraFEST assay). Dates of positive PCR ran from March to December 2020, before US Alpha, Beta and Delta variants. When 10 days of culture had elapsed, CD4+ T cells were isolated by negative selection. Sequences were derived from CD4+ T cells from blood, cultured in vitro, sampled after SARS-CoV-2 vaccination. The TCR was taken from a human donor who had recovered from COVID-19. The gene calls are TRBV2 and TRBJ2-1; 8 bases line up with TRBD1. The CDR3 is CASSADRGSYNEQFF. CDR3 DNA: TGTGCCAGCAGTGCTGACAGGGGATCCTACAATGAGCAGTTCTTC.